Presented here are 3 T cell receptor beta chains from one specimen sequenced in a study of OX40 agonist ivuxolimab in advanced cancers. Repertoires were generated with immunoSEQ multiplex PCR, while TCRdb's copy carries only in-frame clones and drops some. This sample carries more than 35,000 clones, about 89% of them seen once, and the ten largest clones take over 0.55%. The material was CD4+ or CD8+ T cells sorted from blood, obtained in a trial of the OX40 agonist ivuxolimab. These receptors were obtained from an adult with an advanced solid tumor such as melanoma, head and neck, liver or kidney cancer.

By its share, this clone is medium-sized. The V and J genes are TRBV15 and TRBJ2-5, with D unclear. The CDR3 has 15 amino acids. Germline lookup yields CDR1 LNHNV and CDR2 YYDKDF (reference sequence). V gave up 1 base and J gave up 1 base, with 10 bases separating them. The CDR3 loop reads CATSRVGNSQETQYF. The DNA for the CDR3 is TGTGCCACCAGCAGAGTTGGGAACAGCCAAGAGACCCAGTACTTC.

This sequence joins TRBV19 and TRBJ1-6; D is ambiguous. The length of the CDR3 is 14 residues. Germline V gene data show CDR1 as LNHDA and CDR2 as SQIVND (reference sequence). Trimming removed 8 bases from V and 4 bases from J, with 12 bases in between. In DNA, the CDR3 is TGTGCCAGTCTACCCCGGGAATATAATTCACCCCTCCACTTT. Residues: CASLPREYNSPLHF.

The CDR3 region is CASSDKAGGGYEQYF. In DNA, the CDR3 is TGTGCCAGCAGCGATAAAGCAGGAGGTGGATACGAGCAGTACTTC. The chain uses TRBV5-5 and TRBJ2-7; tentative D call: TRBD2 (5 bases). This CDR3 has 15 amino acids. Between the trimmed V and J ends, which lost 4 bases and 4 bases, there was a span of 18 bases. Germline loops: CDR1 SGHKS, CDR2 YYEKEE (reference sequence).